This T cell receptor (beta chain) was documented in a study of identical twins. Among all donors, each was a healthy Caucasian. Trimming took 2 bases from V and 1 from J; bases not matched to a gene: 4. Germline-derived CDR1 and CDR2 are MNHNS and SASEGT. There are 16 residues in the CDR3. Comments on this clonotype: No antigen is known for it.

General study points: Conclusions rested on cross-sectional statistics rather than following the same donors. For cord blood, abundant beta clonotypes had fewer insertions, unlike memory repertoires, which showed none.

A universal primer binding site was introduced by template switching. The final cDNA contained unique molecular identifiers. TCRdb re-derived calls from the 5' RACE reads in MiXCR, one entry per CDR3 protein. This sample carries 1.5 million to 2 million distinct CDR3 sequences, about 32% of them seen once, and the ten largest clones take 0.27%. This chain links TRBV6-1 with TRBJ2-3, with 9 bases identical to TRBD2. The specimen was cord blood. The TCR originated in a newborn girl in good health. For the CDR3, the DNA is TGTGCCAGCAGTGAACTGCGGGGGGGCCGCACAGATACGCAGTATTTT. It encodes CASSELRGGRTDTQYF.